These 19 T cell receptor beta chains were all obtained from the same sample, sequenced in a study of graft-versus-host responses after intestinal transplantation. Measured with immunoSEQ multiplex PCR; TCRdb has only the in-frame clones, and not every one. The data show some 120,000 clones, 90% seen once. Antigens of these TCRs are unknown. The sequencing used unstimulated CD4+ T cells sorted from spleen or lymph node cells, collected before intestinal transplant. All receptors come from a human donor who received an intestinal transplant.

The rearrangement joins TRBV27 to TRBJ2-2; no clear D. The CDR3 sequence is 15 residues long. The V end was cut by 1 base, the J end by 1 base, with 7 bases between. Germline V gene data show CDR1 as MNHEY and CDR2 as SMNVEV (reference sequence). For the CDR3, the DNA is TGTGCCAGCAGTTTATGGGCAGGGAACACCGGGGAGCTGTTTTTT. This codes for CASSLWAGNTGELFF.

The chain has TRBV19 and TRBJ2-5, with 11 bases lining up with TRBD2. The CDR3 runs to 13 residues. Germline CDR1 and CDR2: LNHDA and SQIVND (reference sequence). DNA of the CDR3: TGTGAGACGCGACTAGCGGGGAAAGAGACCCAGTACTTC. Its translation is CETRLAGKETQYF.

This chain uses TRBV11-2 with TRBJ2-5; 8 bases are a match to TRBD1. Per the germline V gene, CDR1 is SGHAT and CDR2 is FQNNGV. Trimming cost V 5 bases and J 5 bases; bases outside gene matches: 10. The CDR3 is 15 amino acids. The CDR3 protein is CASSQLLRGQETQYF. The CDR3 DNA is TGTGCCAGCAGCCAATTACTCAGGGGGCAGGAGACCCAGTACTTC.

J is TRBJ2-2 and V is TRBV19, with 7 nucleotides matching TRBD1. Germline CDR1 reads LNHDA; CDR2 reads SQIVND (reference sequence). The CDR3 loop spans 15 amino acids. Losses at the gene ends were 4 bases for V and 3 bases for J; bases not matched to a gene: 5. The CDR3 sequence is CASSRDSWYTGELFF. Here the CDR3 DNA reads TGTGCCAGTAGTAGGGACAGCTGGTACACCGGGGAGCTGTTTTTT.

V usage is TRBV28 and J usage is TRBJ1-1; 7 nucleotides match TRBD1. Germline V gene sequence: CDR1 MDHEN, CDR2 SYDVKM. The junction had 11 bases not matched to a gene; V was cut back by 3 bases and J by 4 bases. The CDR3 has 16 residues. CDR3 sequence: CASSFQGESLGTEAFF. DNA of the CDR3: TGTGCCAGCAGTTTCCAGGGGGAGAGTTTGGGCACTGAAGCTTTCTTT. The full variable domain, with the rest looked up from reference TRBV28 and TRBJ1-1, is DVKVTQSSRYLVKRTGEKVFLECVQDMDHENMFWYRQDPGLGLRLIYFSYDVKMKEKGDIPEGYSVSREKKERFSLILESASTNQTSMYLCASSFQGESLGTEAFFGQGTRLTVV.

This chain uses TRBV28 with TRBJ2-7, with TRBD2 identical over 13 bases. CDR3 size: 16 residues. Germline CDR1 MDHEN, CDR2 SYDVKM. The ends lost 4 bases at V and 2 bases at J; junction bases unmatched: 5. For the CDR3, the DNA is TGTGCCAGCAGTTCCTGGACTAGCGGGGGCACCTACGAGCAGTACTTC. Protein product: CASSSWTSGGTYEQYF. The full variable domain, its missing parts supplied by reference TRBV28 and TRBJ2-7, is DVKVTQSSRYLVKRTGEKVFLECVQDMDHENMFWYRQDPGLGLRLIYFSYDVKMKEKGDIPEGYSVSREKKERFSLILESASTNQTSMYLCASSSWTSGGTYEQYFGPGTRLTVT.

This clone turned up a few times. The chain uses TRBV25-1 and TRBJ1-3; D remains unclear. Trimming left V 7 bases short and J 0 bases short, with 10 bases between. The CDR3 length is 14 residues. CDR1 MGHDK and CDR2 SYGVNS come from the germline V gene. The CDR3 spells CASKDSSSGNTIYF. CDR3 bases: TGTGCCAGCAAGGACTCGAGCTCTGGAAACACCATATATTTT.

The rearrangement joins TRBV2 to TRBJ1-4; TRBD1 aligns across 7 bases. The CDR3 runs 15 residues. V dropped 1 base and J dropped 8; count of bases not matched to a gene: 7. Germline V gives CDR1 SNHLY, CDR2 FYNNEI. CDR3 coding DNA: TGTGCCAGCAGTGAAGAAAACAGGGGTTTAGAAAAACTGTTTTTT. Translation gives CASSEENRGLEKLFF. Using reference TRBV2 and TRBJ1-4 for the parts outside the CDR3, the full variable domain is EPEVTQTPSHQVTQMGQEVILRCVPISNHLYFYWYRQILGQKVEFLVSFYNNEISEKSEIFDDQFSVERPDGSNFTLKIRSTKLEDSAMYFCASSEENRGLEKLFFGSGTQLSVL.

The V call is TRBV10-2, the J call TRBJ1-3, with D perhaps TRBD1 (5 bases). V was trimmed by 8 bases and J by 2 bases, leaving 10 bases between them. CDR1 and CDR2 (germline): WSHSY, SAAADI. CDR3 size: 13 residues. In DNA form, the CDR3 reads TGCGCCAGCCGGCAGGGCACTGGAAACACCATATATTTT. Protein sequence: CASRQGTGNTIYF.

The chain has TRBV30 and TRBJ2-3, with TRBD1 matching over 7 bases. V dropped 1 base and J dropped 1; count of bases not matched to a gene: 5. The V gene's germline CDR1 is GTSNPN and CDR2 SVGIG (reference sequence). There are 15 residues in the CDR3. The CDR3 protein is CAWSGDREGTDTQYF. CDR3 bases: TGTGCCTGGAGTGGCGACAGGGAAGGCACAGATACGCAGTATTTT.

The chain combines TRBV30 with TRBJ1-3, with TRBD1 matching 9 bases. The trim removed 0 bases at V and 2 bases at J, leaving 2 bases unmatched. Germline V gene lookup returns CDR1 GTSNPN and CDR2 SVGIG (reference sequence). The CDR3 sequence is 15 residues long. CDR3 sequence reads: CAWSVTGGTGNTIYF. DNA of the CDR3: TGTGCCTGGAGTGTAACAGGGGGCACTGGAAACACCATATATTTT. Full variable domain (remainder filled in from reference TRBV30 and TRBJ1-3): SQTIHQWPATLVQPVGSPLSLECTVEGTSNPNLYWYRQAAGRGLQLLFYSVGIGQISSEVPQNLSASRPQDRQFILSSKKLLLSDSGFYLCAWSVTGGTGNTIYFGEGSWLTVV.

Regarding this clone: The same CDR3 can be traced to other DNA sequences in this sample. For the CDR3, the DNA is TGTGCCAGCAGTTACGAGGCGCCAAGCATGAGCACTGAAGCTTTCTTT. Translating gives CASSYEAPSMSTEAFF. The V and J genes are TRBV6-5 and TRBJ1-1; D not resolved. The CDR3 is made up of 16 amino acids. From germline, CDR1 is MNHEY and CDR2 SVGAGI. V was clipped by 2 bases and J by 4 bases, with 17 bases between them.

V is TRBV30 and J is TRBJ2-1; a possible D gene is TRBD2 (6 bases). Deletions cut 4 bases from V and 2 bases from J, with 9 bases between. Germline loops: CDR1 GTSNPN, CDR2 SVGIG (reference sequence). The CDR3 is 13 amino acids. The CDR3 spells CAWNAGTYNEQFF. Written as DNA, the CDR3 is TGTGCCTGGAACGCGGGGACCTACAATGAGCAGTTCTTC.

This chain uses TRBV19 with TRBJ1-3, with TRBD1 identical over 8 bases. CDR3 length: 15 residues. Germline CDR1 LNHDA, CDR2 SQIVND (reference sequence). V was pared by 7 bases and J by 0 bases, with 5 bases of the junction left unmatched. The CDR3 bases are TGTGCCAGTAAAAGTGGACAGGGCTCTGGAAACACCATATATTTT. It codes for CASKSGQGSGNTIYF.

This chain joins TRBV10-1 and TRBJ2-3; maybe TRBD2 (5 bases). The germline CDR1 and CDR2 sequences are WNHNN and SYGVQD (reference sequence). The CDR3 length is 16 residues. The chain's CDR3 is CALNKLGVGSTDTQYF. In nucleotides, the CDR3 is TGCGCATTAAACAAACTAGGCGTCGGTAGCACAGATACGCAGTATTTT.

In this sample, this clone turned up a few times. This CDR3 reads CAWSVLGRESYEQYF. In nucleotides, the CDR3 is TGTGCCTGGAGTGTACTGGGCAGGGAATCCTACGAGCAGTACTTC. J is TRBJ2-7 and V is TRBV30; tentative D call: TRBD1 (5 bases). This CDR3 has 15 residues. CDR1 is GTSNPN and CDR2 is SVGIG in the germline V gene (reference sequence). Trimming removed 0 bases from V and 1 base from J, with 13 bases in between.

The rearrangement uses TRBV19 and TRBJ1-5, with 9 nucleotides matching TRBD1. The CDR3 spans 13 residues. V lost 5 bases and J lost 7; bases outside the gene matches: 3. CDR1 is LNHDA, CDR2 SQIVND, per germline (reference sequence). The CDR3 spells CASSEGQGQPQHF. The CDR3 coding sequence is TGTGCCAGTAGTGAGGGACAGGGACAGCCCCAGCATTTT.

The chain carries TRBV7-8 and TRBJ1-5; possibly TRBD1 for D (6 bases). Per germline, CDR1 SGHVS and CDR2 FQNEAQ. The CDR3 extends over 15 amino acids. V dropped 4 bases and J dropped 1 base, with 11 bases sitting between them. The CDR3 region has the DNA TGTGCCAGCAGCTCCAGGGGTGGCAGCAATCAGCCCCAGCATTTT. This gives the protein CASSSRGGSNQPQHF.

The chain uses TRBV4-1 and TRBJ2-5; 9 bases are a match to TRBD2. Germline loops: CDR1 MGHRA, CDR2 YSYEKL. The trim removed 1 base at V and 4 bases at J, leaving 7 bases unmatched. The CDR3 runs to 16 residues. The CDR3 here is CASSQAPRGGLETQYF. Here the CDR3 DNA reads TGCGCCAGCAGCCAAGCGCCGCGGGGGGGCTTAGAGACCCAGTACTTC.